A selection of T cell receptor beta chains follows, all from one sample in a study of blood T cells in healthy people across ages. Using its own MiXCR run on the 5' RACE reads, TCRdb lists one record per CDR3 protein. The data contain roughly 800,000 distinct CDR3 sequences, around 25% of them singletons. The sample also formed part of further work on T cells of mothers and their children.

The material sequenced was blood. All receptors come from a boy between 10 and 17 years old in good health. The CDR3 runs from the conserved cysteine through the conserved F or W. Each record gives: J gene, V gene, CDR3 protein.

J gene: TRBJ2-7
V gene: TRBV20-1
CDR3 protein: CSASPSPNEQYF

J gene: .
V gene: TRBV27
CDR3 protein: CASSLLAGVYIDEQFF

J gene: TRBJ1-6
V gene: TRBV7-9
CDR3 protein: CASSLLVDSPLHF

J gene: TRBJ1-3
V gene: TRBV4-3
CDR3 protein: CASSQESLARRIGNTIYF

J gene: TRBJ2-2
V gene: TRBV5-1
CDR3 protein: CASRSDKYLLANTGELFF

J gene: TRBJ2-1
V gene: TRBV27
CDR3 protein: CASRPAGAGNEQFF

J gene: TRBJ2-5
V gene: TRBV7-8
CDR3 protein: CASSSDRVFGTQYF

J gene: .
V gene: TRBV21-1
CDR3 protein: CASSSRGLAGSYEQYF

J gene: TRBJ2-1
V gene: TRBV5-1
CDR3 protein: CASSFTSSSYNEQFF

J gene: TRBJ2-3
V gene: TRBV6-6
CDR3 protein: CASSSLRTSASTDTQYF

J gene: TRBJ2-5
V gene: TRBV2
CDR3 protein: CASSATGNLETQYF

J gene: TRBJ2-5
V gene: TRBV12-3/TRBV12-4
CDR3 protein: CASTGGGTRQETQYF

J gene: TRBJ1-3
V gene: TRBV9
CDR3 protein: CASGSSSGNTIYF

J gene: TRBJ1-4
V gene: TRBV5-6
CDR3 protein: CASSLVGPVKENEKLFF

J gene: TRBJ2-7
V gene: TRBV28
CDR3 protein: CASSLLSGSQYF

J gene: TRBJ2-5
V gene: TRBV29-1
CDR3 protein: CSVEDGQKDNQETQYF